This is a list of T cell receptor beta chains from one sample in a study of T cells after yellow fever vaccination. TCRdb fed the 5' RACE reads into MiXCR, producing one record per CDR3 protein. Here the sample spans 250,000 or so distinct CDR3 sequences, roughly 3.7% being singletons. The material sequenced was PBMCs, taken 15 days after the yellow fever booster vaccination. Receptor source: a man between 18 and 29 years old who received the YFV17D yellow fever vaccine. The CDR3 runs from the conserved cysteine through the conserved F or W. The D gene is left open where the match is weak. Size tells how often a clone was seen (once, few, many) or the class of an expanded clone, and some rows leave it out.

V gene,CDR3 length,J gene,D gene,clone size,CDR3 DNA,CDR3 protein
TRBV19,15,TRBJ1-4,TRBD1,many,TGTGCCAGTAGTGCCGGGACAGCAACTAATGAAAAACTGTTTTTT,CASSAGTATNEKLFF
TRBV7-6,15,TRBJ1-6,-,many,TGTGCCAGCAGCTTAGCGGCAGGGCTAAATTCACCCCTCCACTTT,CASSLAAGLNSPLHF
TRBV6-5,15,TRBJ2-3,-,many,TGTGCCAGCAGTTACTCGTCAGGGAGCACAGATACGCAGTATTTT,CASSYSSGSTDTQYF
TRBV7-6,15,TRBJ2-1,-,many,TGTGCCAGCAGCTCACCAGGGTCGGGGAGCAATGAGCAGTTCTTC,CASSSPGSGSNEQFF
TRBV20-1,15,TRBJ2-5,TRBD2,many,TGCAGTGCTAGTTCCCTAGCGGGGGTGGAAGAGACCCAGTACTTC,CSASSLAGVEETQYF
TRBV20-1,14,TRBJ2-5,-,many,TGCAGTGCTAGAGACACGTTCCCGCAAGAGACCCAGTACTTC,CSARDTFPQETQYF
TRBV4-1,18,TRBJ2-1,TRBD2,many,TGCGCCAGCTACCCGGGCCTACTGGCGGGGGGGCGATCAAATGAGCAGTTCTTC,CASYPGLLAGGRSNEQFF
TRBV12-3/TRBV12-4,12,TRBJ1-1,-,many,TGTGCCAGCGGGGTGGGTGCCGGTGAAGCTTTCTTT,CASGVGAGEAFF
TRBV29-1,14,TRBJ1-1,-,many,TGCAGCGTAGACCTCCTCGCAATCATTGGTGGAGCTTTCTTT,CSVDLLAIIGGAFF
TRBV20-1,14,TRBJ1-1,-,many,TGCAGTGCTAGAGAACAATTAATGAACACTGAAGCTTTCTTT,CSAREQLMNTEAFF
TRBV4-1,14,TRBJ2-1,-,-,TGCGCCAGCAGCCAGCCCGGGGCCTACAATGAGCAGTTCTTC,CASSQPGAYNEQFF
TRBV5-1,13,TRBJ1-2,TRBD1,many,TGCGCCAGCAGCTTGGAGACAGGGGCTGGCTACACCTTC,CASSLETGAGYTF
TRBV9,15,TRBJ1-6,-,many,TGTGCCAGCAGCGTAACCGCCACCTATAATTCACCCCTCCACTTT,CASSVTATYNSPLHF
TRBV6-5,16,TRBJ2-5,-,many,TGTGCCAGCAGTTCTCCGGTTACCGGGGCACAAGAGACCCAGTACTTC,CASSSPVTGAQETQYF
TRBV7-6,16,TRBJ2-6,TRBD1,many,TGTGCCAGCAGCCGGGACAGGCCCTCTGGGGCCAACGTCCTGACTTTC,CASSRDRPSGANVLTF
TRBV6-2/TRBV6-3,13,TRBJ2-3,-,many,TGTGCCAGCAGCCCCCTCGCCGCAGATACGCAGTATTTT,CASSPLAADTQYF